This T cell receptor (beta chain) was identified in a study of glioma-infiltrating T cells. TCR alpha and beta CDR3 regions were amplified from RNA using iRepertoire nested multiplex PCR. MiXCR, applied by TCRdb to the multiplex PCR reads, yields one record per CDR3 protein. The sample comprises 95,000 to 150,000 distinct CDR3 sequences, more than 20% of which are singletons, and around 15% rests with the top ten. V lost 1 base, J lost 7 bases, and 12 bases stayed unmatched. In germline, CDR1 is SGHRS, CDR2 YFSETQ. The CDR3 sequence is 17 residues long. This clonotype was observed a handful of times. The chain combines TRBV5-1 with TRBJ2-1; 9 nucleotides line up with TRBD2. The TCR sequence derives from a human donor with low-grade glioma or glioblastoma, undergoing nonglioma brain surgery, or in good health (not recorded which). Material: glioma tissue, nonneoplastic brain tissue, or PBMCs (not recorded which). The CDR3 spells CASSLLGSGSRLNEQFF. The DNA of the CDR3 is TGCGCCAGCAGCTTGTTGGGTAGCGGGAGTCGTTTAAATGAGCAGTTCTTC.